A selection of T cell receptor beta chains follows, all from one sample in a study of identical twins. TCRdb recomputed calls from the 5' RACE reads with MiXCR, one row per CDR3 protein. The table includes some 330,000 distinct CDR3 sequences, around 9.7% detected once. The sample comprised naive T cells sorted from blood. The receptors come from a woman in her forties or fifties in good health. The CDR3 runs from the conserved cysteine through the conserved F or W. D genes are given only for firm matches. Expanded clones get a size class; other rows say once, few or many, or leave the size out.

D	V	J	size	CDR3	DNA
-	TRBV3-1	TRBJ1-1	-	CASSQGGGTNAEAFF	TGTGCCAGCAGCCAAGGGGGAGGGACAAACGCTGAAGCTTTCTTT
TRBD1	TRBV4-1	TRBJ2-3	-	CASSRLPLRGQGPQDTQYF	TGCGCCAGCAGCCGCCTACCACTTCGAGGACAGGGTCCCCAAGATACGCAGTATTTT
TRBD1	TRBV24-1	TRBJ1-2	-	CATSDFGQGRNYGYTF	TGTGCCACCAGTGATTTCGGACAGGGTCGAAACTATGGCTACACCTTC
-	TRBV7-3	TRBJ2-3	many	CASSLATGSSDTQYF	TGTGCCAGCAGCTTGGCTACCGGGAGCTCAGATACGCAGTATTTT
TRBD1	TRBV20-1	TRBJ1-2	many	CSARIPGQAPYGYTF	TGCAGTGCTAGAATTCCAGGACAGGCCCCCTATGGCTACACCTTC
TRBD1	TRBV28	TRBJ1-2	-	CASTGGGGYGYTF	TGTGCCAGCACAGGGGGTGGGGGCTATGGCTACACCTTC
-	TRBV5-1	TRBJ2-1	few	CASSLDSQREQFF	TGCGCCAGCAGCTTGGACTCGCAGAGGGAGCAGTTCTTC
-	TRBV12-3/TRBV12-4	TRBJ1-1	few	CASSLTPGRRLTEAFF	TGTGCCAGCAGTTTAACCCCCGGCAGGAGATTAACTGAAGCTTTCTTT
-	TRBV25-1	TRBJ1-5	few	CASSAGSRSQPQHF	TGTGCCAGCAGTGCGGGTTCGAGGAGTCAGCCCCAGCATTTT
-	TRBV5-1	TRBJ1-5	-	CASSRTGQDQPQHF	TGCGCCAGCAGCAGAACGGGACAAGATCAGCCCCAGCATTTT
TRBD2	TRBV2	TRBJ2-1	few	CASSYTGLADNEQFF	TGTGCCAGCAGTTATACCGGACTAGCGGACAATGAGCAGTTCTTC
TRBD2	TRBV20-1	TRBJ2-1	few	CSARTSGRALYNEQFF	TGCAGTGCTAGGACTAGCGGGAGGGCCCTCTACAATGAGCAGTTCTTC
-	TRBV11-3	TRBJ2-1	few	CASSLVSGMTVFNEQFF	TGTGCCAGCAGCTTAGTATCCGGGATGACCGTATTCAATGAGCAGTTCTTC
TRBD1	TRBV11-2	TRBJ2-1	-	CASSFGTGPNEQFF	TGTGCCAGCAGCTTTGGGACAGGGCCGAATGAGCAGTTCTTC
-	TRBV3-1	TRBJ2-1	few	CASSQALPGVVSYNEQFF	TGTGCCAGCAGCCAAGCTCTACCGGGGGTAGTTTCCTACAATGAGCAGTTCTTC
TRBD2	TRBV11-2	TRBJ2-1	few	CASSRPGLAVNEQFF	TGTGCCAGCAGCAGGCCGGGACTAGCGGTCAATGAGCAGTTCTTC
TRBD2	TRBV5-5	TRBJ2-5	many	CASSLELAAIQETQYF	TGTGCCAGCAGCTTGGAGCTAGCGGCCATCCAAGAGACCCAGTACTTC
-	TRBV6-5	TRBJ1-3	many	CASSPGHYSGNTIYF	TGTGCCAGCAGCCCCGGACACTACTCTGGAAACACCATATATTTT
-	TRBV7-2	TRBJ2-6	-	CASSSWGSGANVLTF	TGTGCCAGCAGCTCCTGGGGGTCTGGGGCCAACGTCCTGACTTTC
-	TRBV5-1	TRBJ2-5	-	CASSPLQGQETQYF	TGCGCCAGCAGCCCCCTCCAGGGTCAAGAGACCCAGTACTTC
TRBD1	TRBV6-6	TRBJ1-1	many	CASSFQGVTEAFF	TGTGCCAGCAGTTTCCAGGGGGTCACTGAAGCTTTCTTT
TRBD2	TRBV10-2	TRBJ2-3	few	CASNQPGLAGLADTQYF	TGCGCCAGCAATCAACCAGGACTAGCGGGACTCGCAGATACGCAGTATTTT
TRBD2	TRBV29-1	TRBJ2-1	many	CSVERASGSPNEQFF	TGCAGCGTTGAAAGGGCTAGCGGGAGCCCCAATGAGCAGTTCTTC
-	TRBV12-3/TRBV12-4	TRBJ2-2	-	CASLAVTGELFF	TGTGCCAGCCTCGCGGTCACCGGGGAGCTGTTTTTT
-	TRBV20-1	TRBJ2-1	few	CSAREVEGWVGEQFF	TGCAGTGCTAGAGAGGTCGAGGGGTGGGTGGGTGAGCAGTTCTTC
-	TRBV6-5	TRBJ1-4	-	CASSYFPATNEKLFF	TGTGCCAGCAGTTACTTCCCTGCAACTAATGAAAAACTGTTTTTT
TRBD1	TRBV4-2	TRBJ2-4	many	CASSQERGPGQGAKNIQYF	TGTGCCAGCAGCCAAGAAAGGGGACCGGGACAGGGAGCCAAAAACATTCAGTACTTC
TRBD2	TRBV7-9	TRBJ2-3	-	CASSQTSGMTDTQYF	TGTGCCAGCAGCCAAACTAGCGGGATGACAGATACGCAGTATTTT
-	TRBV20-1	TRBJ1-4	-	CSARVRGNEKLFF	TGCAGTGCTAGAGTCAGGGGTAATGAAAAACTGTTTTTT
-	TRBV19	TRBJ2-5	few	CASTNEEETQYF	TGTGCCAGTACCAACGAGGAGGAGACCCAGTACTTC
TRBD1	TRBV12-3/TRBV12-4	TRBJ1-1	many	CASSPTGARAFF	TGTGCCAGCAGCCCGACAGGGGCGAGAGCTTTCTTT
-	TRBV29-1	TRBJ2-1	few	CSVTPALNEQFF	TGCAGCGTTACCCCAGCGCTGAATGAGCAGTTCTTC
-	TRBV20-1	TRBJ1-2	-	CSARVTGRWSGYTF	TGCAGTGCTAGAGTAACGGGAAGGTGGAGTGGCTACACCTTC
-	TRBV5-6	TRBJ2-7	few	CASSLSHRSYEQYF	TGTGCCAGCAGCTTGTCCCACAGGAGCTACGAGCAGTACTTC
-	TRBV25-1	TRBJ1-1	-	CASTQGGNTEAFF	TGTGCCAGCACTCAGGGAGGGAACACTGAAGCTTTCTTT
-	TRBV9	TRBJ2-3	-	CASSHSPRERSTDTQYF	TGTGCCAGCAGCCATTCCCCCCGCGAGCGGAGCACAGATACGCAGTATTTT
TRBD2	TRBV12-3/TRBV12-4	TRBJ2-2	many	CASTRGAGELFF	TGTGCCAGCACCCGGGGGGCCGGGGAGCTGTTTTTT
-	TRBV20-1	TRBJ2-1	-	CSAPGAGANRNEQFF	TGCAGTGCTCCTGGGGCCGGGGCGAACCGGAATGAGCAGTTCTTC
-	TRBV5-1	TRBJ2-2	few	CASSLEVRTGELFF	TGCGCCAGCAGCTTGGAGGTGCGCACCGGGGAGCTGTTTTTT
-	TRBV6-1	TRBJ1-5	few	CASRQGLSNQPQHF	TGTGCCAGCAGGCAGGGTTTAAGCAATCAGCCCCAGCATTTT
-	TRBV4-1	TRBJ2-5	-	CASSYQETAKETQYF	TGCGCCAGCAGCTACCAAGAGACAGCCAAAGAGACCCAGTACTTC
TRBD2	TRBV7-8	TRBJ2-1	-	CASSLARTSGINEQFF	TGTGCCAGCAGCTTAGCCCGGACTAGCGGGATCAATGAGCAGTTCTTC